Below, 15 T cell receptor beta chains from the same sample are listed, as sequenced in a study of blood T cell repertoires in COVID-19. Measured with immunoSEQ multiplex PCR; TCRdb has only the in-frame clones, and not every one. Here the sample spans fewer than 300,000 clones, roughly 88% being singletons. Sequencing used PBMCs or T cells enriched from blood (not recorded which). Source of these receptors: a woman in her thirties who had recovered from COVID-19.

The CDR3, as DNA: TGTGCCAGCAGCGTTATAGGGGGGGTGGCCTCCTACGAGCAGTACTTC. It codes for CASSVIGGVASYEQYF. The chain recombines TRBV28 with TRBJ2-7; TRBD2 is a possible D gene (7 bases). Germline loops: CDR1 MDHEN, CDR2 SYDVKM. V dropped 6 bases and J dropped 0 bases, with 18 bases sitting between them. The CDR3 length is 16 residues.

The V and J genes are TRBV2 and TRBJ1-1, with D maybe TRBD1 (5 bases). The length of the CDR3 is 16 residues. CDR1 is SNHLY and CDR2 is FYNNEI in the germline V gene. Deletions cut 7 bases from V and 1 base from J, with 19 bases between. The CDR3 region is CASTPPSRQKNTEAFF. The DNA of the CDR3 is TGTGCCAGCACCCCCCCCTCTCGACAGAAGAACACTGAAGCTTTCTTT. Looking up the rest from reference TRBV2 and TRBJ1-1 gives the full variable domain: EPEVTQTPSHQVTQMGQEVILRCVPISNHLYFYWYRQILGQKVEFLVSFYNNEISEKSEIFDDQFSVERPDGSNFTLKIRSTKLEDSAMYFCASTPPSRQKNTEAFFGQGTRLTVV.

The V call is TRBV5-4, the J call TRBJ1-2; 8 nucleotides align to TRBD1. This CDR3 has 15 amino acids. The V segment lost 2 bases and the J segment 6 bases; nucleotides outside the gene matches: 9. Germline values: CDR1 SGHNT, CDR2 YYREEE (reference sequence). The CDR3 region is CASSFSAGGFDGYTF. For the CDR3, the DNA is TGTGCCAGCAGCTTTTCTGCAGGGGGCTTCGATGGCTACACCTTC.

The chain uses TRBV7-6 and TRBJ1-5, with D uncertain. Trimming shortened V by 1 base and J by 1 base, and 5 bases separated the two germline ends. CDR3 length equals 14 residues. CDR1 and CDR2 (germline): SGHVS, FNYEAQ. Here the CDR3 reads CASSLDGSNQPQHF. The CDR3 DNA reads TGTGCCAGCAGCTTAGATGGCAGCAATCAGCCCCAGCATTTT.

The CDR3: CASSLEGFAEAFF. CDR3 DNA sequence: TGTGCCAGCAGCTTAGAGGGGTTCGCTGAAGCTTTCTTT. This chain connects TRBV7-8 to TRBJ1-1; a weak D match, TRBD1 (5 bases). The CDR3 is 13 amino acids. Trimming stripped 1 base from V and 6 bases from J, with 9 bases between. Germline V gene sequence: CDR1 SGHVS, CDR2 FQNEAQ.

This chain joins TRBV27 and TRBJ2-1; tentative D call: TRBD1 (6 bases). Germline values: CDR1 MNHEY, CDR2 SMNVEV (reference sequence). Deletions cut 3 bases from V and 7 bases from J, with 16 bases between. The CDR3 contains 15 residues. In DNA form, the CDR3 reads TGTGCCAGCAGTTTTTTATACAGGGATAGGAATGAGCAGTTCTTC. It specifies CASSFLYRDRNEQFF.

A remark on this clone: The junction does not match germline at one end; this may be a read error. The J gene is TRBJ1-2, the V gene TRBV4-1, with 8 bases matching TRBD1. Germline CDR1 MGHRA, CDR2 YSYEKL. This CDR3 contains 13 residues. The CDR3 loop is CASSQEWQTGVPF. The CDR3 DNA reads TGCGCCAGCAGCCAAGAGTGGCAGACAGGGGTCCCCTTC.

This chain joins TRBV9 and TRBJ2-2; TRBD2 aligns across 9 bases. The CDR3 contains 16 residues. Trimming removed 5 bases from V and 5 bases from J; junction bases left unmatched: 10. Germline values: CDR1 SGDLS, CDR2 YYNGEE. This chain's CDR3 is CASRLSGRTGTGELFF. For the CDR3, the DNA is TGTGCCAGCAGACTTAGCGGGAGAACGGGGACCGGGGAGCTGTTTTTT.

V is TRBV7-2 and J is TRBJ2-2, with D perhaps TRBD1 (6 bases). The V end was cut by 0 bases, the J end by 5 bases, with 19 bases between. The CDR3 totals 18 residues. CDR1 and CDR2 (germline): SGHTA, FQGNSA. CDR3 residues: CASSLASLARGRTGELFF. The CDR3 DNA reads as TGTGCCAGCAGCTTAGCGTCTTTGGCCAGGGGAAGGACCGGGGAGCTGTTTTTT. Full variable domain (outside the CDR3, taken from reference TRBV7-2 and TRBJ2-2): GAGVSQSPSNKVTEKGKDVELRCDPISGHTALYWYRQSLGQGLEFLIYFQGNSAPDKSGLPSDRFSAERTGGSVSTLTIQRTQQEDSAVYLCASSLASLARGRTGELFFGEGSRLTVL.

In its sample, this clone was seen many times. The chain has TRBV11-1 and TRBJ2-7, with unresolved D. In germline, CDR1 is SGHAT, CDR2 FQDESV (reference sequence). This CDR3 region has 13 residues. V lost 2 bases and J lost 5, with 10 bases in between. CDR3 in amino acids: CASSLNSANEQYF. The CDR3 DNA reads as TGTGCCAGCAGCTTAAACAGTGCCAACGAGCAGTACTTC.

The chain links TRBV4-1 to TRBJ2-1; 12 bases fit TRBD1. There are 22 residues in the CDR3. Germline CDR1 is MGHRA and CDR2 is YSYEKL. J was trimmed by 4 bases and V by 0 bases; bases with no gene match: 19. In nucleotides, the CDR3 is TGCGCCAGCAGCCAAGATCGTAACCCGGGACAGGGGGCCGATTCACTATACAATGAGCAGTTCTTC. It is translated as CASSQDRNPGQGADSLYNEQFF.

There are a few counts of this clone. CDR3 sequence reads: CASSLDGGNEQFF. DNA of the CDR3: TGTGCCAGCAGCTTAGACGGCGGGAATGAGCAGTTCTTC. This chain connects TRBV7-9 to TRBJ2-1, with D maybe TRBD2 (5 bases). The CDR3 is 13 residues long. Trimming shortened V by 1 base and J by 7 bases, and 8 bases separated the two germline ends. Per germline, CDR1 SEHNR and CDR2 FQNEAQ (reference sequence).

The chain has TRBV2 and TRBJ2-5, with 8 positions matching TRBD2. The J segment lost 7 bases and the V segment lost 6 bases, leaving 10 bases of the junction unmatched. Germline-derived CDR1 and CDR2 are SNHLY and FYNNEI. The CDR3 totals 14 residues. The CDR3 here is CASSLSGVEGTQYF. The DNA of the CDR3 is TGTGCCAGCAGCCTTAGCGGGGTCGAGGGGACCCAGTACTTC.

The chain has TRBV28 and TRBJ1-3; D may be TRBD1 (5 bases). This CDR3 is built from 16 residues. CDR1 is MDHEN, CDR2 SYDVKM, per germline. Trimming took 5 bases from V and 0 from J, leaving 14 bases between them. The CDR3 sequence is CASSIRDSYSGNTIYF. CDR3 DNA sequence: TGTGCCAGCAGTATAAGGGACTCCTACTCTGGAAACACCATATATTTT.

This chain uses TRBV6-2 or TRBV6-3 with TRBJ2-2, with 8 nucleotides matching TRBD1. CDR1 is MNHEY, CDR2 SVGEGT, per germline. With 3 bases clipped from V and 5 bases from J, the junction kept 11 bases outside the gene matches. The CDR3 runs to 17 residues. CDR3 region: CASSYLTGGVETGELFF. The CDR3 nucleotides are TGTGCCAGCAGTTATCTAACAGGGGGAGTAGAAACCGGGGAGCTGTTTTTT.